One sample yielded the 20 T cell receptor beta chains listed below, sequenced in a study of OX40 agonist ivuxolimab in advanced cancers. Measured with immunoSEQ multiplex PCR; TCRdb has only the in-frame clones, and not every one. Of around 70,000 clones listed, roughly 84% are singletons. The sample here was CD4+ or CD8+ T cells sorted from blood, taken in a trial of the OX40 agonist ivuxolimab. The origin of the receptors is an adult with an advanced solid tumor such as melanoma, head and neck, liver or kidney cancer.

V usage is TRBV10-3 and J usage is TRBJ2-5; D not certain. This CDR3 comprises 13 residues. Germline CDR1 reads ENHRY; CDR2 reads SYGVKD. V was shortened by 3 bases and J by 4 bases, with 9 bases between the two germline ends. Here the CDR3 reads CAISDWAGETQYF. In DNA, the CDR3 is TGTGCCATCAGTGATTGGGCTGGAGAGACCCAGTACTTC.

The sample holds a few counts of this clone. V usage is TRBV5-1 and J usage is TRBJ1-3; unclear D gene. Trimming pared 0 bases from V and 0 bases from J, leaving 4 bases between. The V gene's germline CDR1 is SGHRS and CDR2 YFSETQ. CDR3 length: 14 amino acids. The CDR3 bases are TGCGCCAGCAGCTTGGACATCTCTGGAAACACCATATATTTT. Translation: CASSLDISGNTIYF.

This chain links TRBV6-5 with TRBJ2-7, with 7 bases that match TRBD1. Per the germline V gene, CDR1 is MNHEY and CDR2 is SVGAGI. The CDR3 consists of 12 residues. V lost 11 bases and J lost 3; bases outside the gene matches: 7. The CDR3, as DNA: TGTGCCCTACAGGGGACGCTCTACGAGCAGTACTTC. It translates to CALQGTLYEQYF.

The chain couples TRBV7-2 to TRBJ2-7; D is perhaps TRBD2 (7 bases). Between the trimmed V and J ends, which lost 5 bases and 0 bases, there was a span of 17 bases. The CDR3 has 16 residues. Germline values: CDR1 SGHTA, CDR2 FQGNSA. CDR3 DNA: TGTGCCAGCAGCCCCGAGGGGGGCGGGGGCTCCTACGAGCAGTACTTC. Protein sequence: CASSPEGGGGSYEQYF.

This chain uses TRBV7-9 with TRBJ2-2; 7 bases map to TRBD1. The length of the CDR3 is 16 residues. Germline V gene lookup returns CDR1 SEHNR and CDR2 FQNEAQ (reference sequence). The junction had 8 bases not matched to a gene; V was cut back by 6 bases and J by 1 base. The CDR3 DNA follows: TGTGCCAGCAGACGAGCGACAGGGATGAACACCGGGGAGCTGTTTTTT. Protein: CASRRATGMNTGELFF.

The chain carries TRBV4-3 and TRBJ1-1; 7 bases line up with TRBD1. The CDR3 totals 13 residues. V lost 5 bases to trimming and J lost 7 bases; unmatched junction nucleotides: 7. Germline values: CDR1 LGHNA, CDR2 YSLEER. CDR3 loop: CASSFNRGGEAFF. The CDR3 nucleotides are TGCGCCAGCAGCTTCAACAGGGGAGGTGAAGCTTTCTTT.

This chain links TRBV6-5 with TRBJ1-1; no clear D gene. Germline lookup yields CDR1 MNHEY and CDR2 SVGAGI. Deletions cut 11 bases from V and 0 bases from J, with 13 bases between. This CDR3 comprises 13 residues. Written as DNA, the CDR3 is TGTGCCGCCGCGGGAACCATGAACACTGAAGCTTTCTTT. Protein product: CAAAGTMNTEAFF.

The chain combines TRBV7-2 with TRBJ2-7; D gene unclear. V dropped 3 bases and J dropped 4 bases, with 10 bases sitting between them. Germline V gene data show CDR1 as SGHTA and CDR2 as FQGNSA. The CDR3 spans 13 residues. The chain's CDR3 is CASSFGSIYEQYF. The CDR3, as DNA: TGTGCCAGCAGCTTCGGGTCTATTTACGAGCAGTACTTC.

V and J are TRBV6-8 and TRBJ1-4; D is undetermined. V lost 11 bases to trimming and J lost 8 bases, with 27 bases between them. The germline V gene has CDR1 MNHGY and CDR2 SAAAGT. This CDR3 contains 16 residues. The CDR3 bases are TGTGCCGGACCCTATTCGTCTGGACCCGGAGGGGAAAAACTGTTTTTT. Its protein product is CAGPYSSGPGGEKLFF.

The CDR3 sequence is CSVGRTQGHEQYF. CDR3 in DNA: TGCAGCGTTGGCCGCACTCAGGGACACGAGCAGTACTTC. The V call is TRBV29-1, the J call TRBJ2-7; D may match TRBD1 or TRBD2 (5 bases each). Germline V gene lookup returns CDR1 SQVTM and CDR2 ANQGSEA. The CDR3 is 13 residues long. Trimming stripped 4 bases from V and 5 bases from J, with 15 bases between.

The CDR3 nucleotides are TGTGCCAGCAGTGAAGGGACAGGTGTAAGCAATCAGCCCCAGCATTTT. It specifies CASSEGTGVSNQPQHF. J is TRBJ1-5 and V is TRBV2, with TRBD1 identical over 7 bases. Unmatched junction bases numbered 4, after V lost 1 base and J lost 1 base. The CDR3 is made up of 16 amino acids. Germline V gene sequence: CDR1 SNHLY, CDR2 FYNNEI.

This sequence joins TRBV5-1 and TRBJ2-2; 10 positions agree with TRBD1. The V gene's germline CDR1 is SGHRS and CDR2 YFSETQ. V trimming: 3 bases; J trimming: 3 bases; junction bases outside the gene matches: 2. The CDR3 spans 15 residues. The CDR3 is CASSSGTGDTGELFF. The CDR3 DNA follows: TGCGCCAGCAGCTCCGGGACAGGGGACACCGGGGAGCTGTTTTTT.

The table lists this clone with a count of one. The rearrangement joins TRBV18 to TRBJ1-1; no clear D. The CDR3 spans 15 residues. Trimming took 0 bases from V and 4 from J, leaving 12 bases between them. From germline, CDR1 is KGHSH and CDR2 LQKENI. The CDR3 DNA sequence: TGTGCCAGCTCACCACCGAACTCACGAGGCACTGAAGCTTTCTTT. It yields the protein CASSPPNSRGTEAFF.

The chain links TRBV5-6 to TRBJ1-5; 7 bases map to TRBD1. Germline-derived CDR1 and CDR2 are SGHDT and YYEEEE. The CDR3 has 16 residues. Germline trimming cut 1 base from V and 6 bases from J; bases unmatched to any gene: 10. CDR3 residues: CASSLSPYRGGQPQHF. CDR3 in DNA: TGTGCCAGCAGCTTGTCCCCTTACAGGGGCGGTCAGCCCCAGCATTTT.

The chain carries TRBV9 and TRBJ2-2, with a weak D call TRBD2 (5 bases). Germline V gene data show CDR1 as SGDLS and CDR2 as YYNGEE. V was trimmed by 4 bases and J by 4 bases, leaving 11 bases between them. CDR3 length equals 14 residues. The CDR3 DNA is TGTGCCAGCAGCTCCGCCCTAGCCACCGGGGAGCTGTTTTTT. This codes for CASSSALATGELFF.

In DNA form, the CDR3 reads TGCGCCAGCAGCCAGACGGAGGGGGCCGGGGACTATGAGCAGTTCTTC. Its protein is CASSQTEGAGDYEQFF. The chain combines TRBV4-1 with TRBJ2-1; possible D gene TRBD1, 7 bases. The V and J ends lost 3 bases and 8 bases respectively, with 20 bases between them. The CDR3 sequence is 16 residues long. Germline V gene data show CDR1 as MGHRA and CDR2 as YSYEKL.

The V and J genes are TRBV10-3 and TRBJ1-4; D remains unclear. The V gene lost 0 bases and the J gene lost 3 bases, with 8 bases spanning the gap. The germline gives CDR1 ENHRY, CDR2 SYGVKD. CDR3 size: 15 residues. CDR3 in DNA: TGTGCCATCAGTGAGTCGAGAGGTTCTAATGAAAAACTGTTTTTT. Protein sequence: CAISESRGSNEKLFF.

The V and J genes are TRBV4-2 and TRBJ1-2; D uncertain. CDR3 length equals 16 residues. Germline CDR1 LGHNA, CDR2 YNFKEQ. The V end lost 0 bases, the J end lost 2 bases, and 13 bases lay between the germline ends. Here the CDR3 DNA reads TGTGCCAGCAGCCAAGATTACGCAGCAGTGAACTATGGCTACACCTTC. Its protein product is CASSQDYAAVNYGYTF.

This chain uses TRBV7-8 with TRBJ2-2, with D perhaps being TRBD1 or TRBD2 (5 bases each). Trimming removed 7 bases at V and 1 base at J, with 13 bases between. This CDR3 comprises 15 residues. Germline V gives CDR1 SGHVS, CDR2 FQNEAQ. CDR3 coding DNA: TGTGCCAGCACCTCCGGGGCAGGGAACACCGGGGAGCTGTTTTTT. Translated: CASTSGAGNTGELFF.

This CDR3 is CASSETEKYGYTF. The DNA for the CDR3 is TGTGCCAGCAGTGAGACTGAGAAGTATGGCTACACCTTC. V is TRBV6-6 and J is TRBJ1-2, with D uncertain. The CDR3 totals 13 residues. The germline V gene encodes CDR1 MNHNY and CDR2 SVGAGI (reference sequence). The V gene lost 5 bases and the J gene lost 5 bases, with 12 bases spanning the gap.